The next 7 T cell receptor beta chains were all read from a single sample in a study of CD8+CD57+ T cells in acquired aplastic anemia listed by TCRdb under 2018. The patients picked for sequencing were ones in whom flow cytometry had shown an expansion of CD8+CD57+ cells. The instrument given in TCRdb is Illumina HiSeq 2000. Profiling of TCR beta VDJ combinations and CDR3 sequences used genomic DNA as the template. The public reads were reanalyzed by TCRdb: fastp trimming at Q25, MiXCR alignment, in-frame beta chains only. Each CDR3 protein appears once, grouped with its most common genes and DNA. Across this sample there are about 180,000 distinct CDR3 sequences, with 48% seen only once. The top ten clonotypes cover 13% of the sample. The sequenced sample consisted of sorted CD4+, CD8+, or CD8+CD57+ T cells (not recorded which) from PBMCs. The source of these receptors is a human donor with aplastic anemia.

This clonotype was counted ten times or more. V is TRBV2 and J is TRBJ1-2, with a weak D call TRBD1 (5 bases). CDR1 and CDR2 (germline): SNHLY, FYNNEI. The CDR3 runs to 14 residues. The V gene lost 4 bases and the J gene lost 0 bases, with 9 bases spanning the gap. DNA for the CDR3: TGTGCCAGCAGTGTGGGGGGTTCTAACTATGGCTACACCTTC. Amino acids: CASSVGGSNYGYTF.

The table lists this clonotype with a few counts. This rearrangement joins TRBV24-1 to TRBJ1-5; no definite D call. Germline V gene lookup returns CDR1 KGHDR and CDR2 SFDVKD. This CDR3 contains 14 residues. V shed 9 bases and J shed 1 base, with 12 bases lying between them. The CDR3 loop is CATELGGSNQPQHF. The CDR3 nucleotides are TGTGCCACCGAACTAGGAGGAAGCAATCAGCCCCAGCATTTT.

The chain has TRBV2 and TRBJ1-2, with a tentative D call TRBD1 (6 bases). V was trimmed by 6 bases and J by 4 bases, leaving 9 bases between them. Germline V lookup: CDR1 SNHLY, CDR2 FYNNEI. The CDR3 runs 12 residues. This CDR3 reads CASRVGGYGYTF. The CDR3 bases are TGTGCCAGCAGAGTAGGGGGCTATGGCTACACCTTC.

This clonotype was recorded many times. This chain connects TRBV3-1 to TRBJ2-5, with 7 bases matching TRBD2. V shed 4 bases, J shed 8 bases, and the junction held 10 bases outside the gene matches. This CDR3 has 14 amino acids. The germline V gene encodes CDR1 LGHDT and CDR2 YNNKEL (reference sequence). CDR3 sequence reads: CASSPQAGRETQYF. The CDR3 DNA sequence: TGTGCCAGCAGCCCCCAGGCAGGGAGGGAAACCCAGTACTTC.

The count of this clonotype is one. This chain's CDR3 is CSARPGEVEQYF. CDR3 DNA: TGCAGTGCTAGACCCGGGGAAGTCGAGCAGTACTTC. V is TRBV20-1 and J is TRBJ2-7; D might be TRBD2 (5 bases). The CDR3 has 12 amino acids. Germline-derived CDR1 and CDR2 are DFQATT and SNEGSKA (reference sequence). Trimming stripped 2 bases from V and 6 bases from J, with 11 bases between.

This clonotype was counted a single time. The chain links TRBV7-8 to TRBJ1-6; D perhaps matches TRBD1 (6 bases). This CDR3 region has 15 residues. Germline V lookup: CDR1 SGHVS, CDR2 FQNEAQ. The germline V and J ends were trimmed by 0 bases and 7 bases, with 10 bases remaining between them. Here the CDR3 DNA reads TGTGCCAGCAGCTTAGCGCAGGGGACCAATTCACCCCTCCACTTT. Translation: CASSLAQGTNSPLHF.

The chain is built from TRBV2 and TRBJ1-5, with D tentatively TRBD1 (5 bases). The CDR3 spans 13 residues. Trimming shortened V by 7 bases and J by 2 bases, and 9 bases separated the two germline ends. Germline assignment: CDR1 SNHLY and CDR2 FYNNEI. This CDR3 reads CASKGLGNQPQHF. DNA of the CDR3: TGTGCCAGCAAGGGGCTCGGCAATCAGCCCCAGCATTTT.